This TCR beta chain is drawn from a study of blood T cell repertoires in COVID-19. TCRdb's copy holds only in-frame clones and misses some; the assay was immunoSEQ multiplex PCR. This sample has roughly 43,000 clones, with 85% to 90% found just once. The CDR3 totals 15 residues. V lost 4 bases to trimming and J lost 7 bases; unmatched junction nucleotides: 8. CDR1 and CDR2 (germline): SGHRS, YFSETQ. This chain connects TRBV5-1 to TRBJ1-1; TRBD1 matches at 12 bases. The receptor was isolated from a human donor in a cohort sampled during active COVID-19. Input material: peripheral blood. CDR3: CASSPGTGGHVEAFF. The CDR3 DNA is TGCGCCAGCAGCCCCGGGACAGGGGGCCATGTTGAAGCTTTCTTT.